The 13 T cell receptor beta chains below come from one sample, sequenced in a study of blood T cell repertoires in COVID-19. Method: immunoSEQ multiplex PCR; TCRdb's copy keeps in-frame clones and lacks some. The table has fewer than 350,000 clones, 70% to 90% seen once; the top ten hold around 4%. Sequencing was carried out using PBMCs or T cells enriched from blood (not recorded which). These receptors came from a woman between 40 and 55 years old with acute COVID-19.

This clone was seen only once. The gene calls are TRBV29-1 and TRBJ2-3, with unresolved D. Germline CDR1 and CDR2: SQVTM and ANQGSEA. V lost 4 bases, J lost 2 bases, and 10 bases lay in between. This CDR3 comprises 13 residues. Written as DNA, the CDR3 is TGCAGCGTTGTTCCGGGTTTCACAGATACGCAGTATTTT. Encoded protein: CSVVPGFTDTQYF.

The CDR3 is CASRLDSYEQYF. DNA for the CDR3: TGTGCCAGCAGACTTGACAGTTACGAGCAGTACTTC. The chain joins TRBV5-5 to TRBJ2-7; TRBD1 is a possible D gene (5 bases). There are 12 residues in the CDR3. Trimming took 5 bases from V and 4 from J, leaving 10 bases between them. Germline V gene data show CDR1 as SGHKS and CDR2 as YYEKEE (reference sequence).

This chain links TRBV3-1 (or the pseudogene TRBV3-2) with TRBJ2-3; D may be TRBD2 (6 bases). The V gene's germline CDR1 is LGHDT and CDR2 YNNKEL (reference sequence). V was trimmed by 4 bases and J by 0 bases, leaving 11 bases between them. The CDR3 totals 15 residues. The CDR3 bases are TGTGCCAGCAGCCCTACCGGGACTAGCACAGATACGCAGTATTTT. As protein: CASSPTGTSTDTQYF.

This clone was counted a few times. V is TRBV7-2 and J is TRBJ1-1, with D possibly TRBD1 on 5 matching bases. The CDR3 contains 13 residues. The ends were cut back, 2 bases at V and 10 bases at J, with 14 bases in the middle. Germline values: CDR1 SGHTA, CDR2 FQGNSA. The CDR3 nucleotides read TGTGCCAGCAGCTTATTTACCAGGGATCTAGCTTTCTTT. Translating gives CASSLFTRDLAFF.

The CDR3 DNA follows: TGTGCCAGCAGCCTCTACGAGCAGTACTTC. This sequence encodes CASSLYEQYF. This chain connects TRBV6-5 to TRBJ2-7; D not resolved. Between the trimmed V and J ends, which lost 6 bases and 3 bases, there was a span of 3 bases. CDR1 MNHEY and CDR2 SVGAGI come from the germline V gene. The CDR3 runs to 10 residues.

The gene calls are TRBV5-1 and TRBJ2-2; tentative D call: TRBD1 (6 bases). V was shortened by 2 bases and J by 6 bases, with 11 bases between the two germline ends. This CDR3 has 14 amino acids. Germline loops: CDR1 SGHRS, CDR2 YFSETQ. CDR3 DNA sequence: TGCGCCAGCAGCTTCCAGGGGAAGGCCGGGGAGCTGTTTTTT. It yields the protein CASSFQGKAGELFF.

The chain couples TRBV5-4 to TRBJ1-2; D is undetermined. This CDR3 comprises 14 residues. Trimming cost V 1 base and J 4 bases, with 11 bases left between them. Germline V gives CDR1 SGHNT, CDR2 YYREEE (reference sequence). CDR3 sequence: CASSLRSSGYGYTF. CDR3 sequence (DNA): TGTGCCAGCAGCTTGAGGAGTTCCGGCTATGGCTACACCTTC.

The sample holds one count of this clone. This chain uses TRBV7-2 with TRBJ2-6; no firm D call. CDR1 SGHTA and CDR2 FQGNSA come from the germline V gene. The V end was cut by 7 bases, the J end by 2 bases, with 18 bases between. CDR3 length: 17 amino acids. The CDR3 protein is CASNPKGGVTGANVLTF. The CDR3 coding sequence is TGTGCCAGCAACCCAAAAGGTGGAGTTACTGGGGCCAACGTCCTGACTTTC.

This rearrangement joins TRBV6-5 to TRBJ1-6; tentative D call: TRBD1 (6 bases). The length of the CDR3 is 15 residues. Germline V gene data show CDR1 as MNHEY and CDR2 as SVGAGI. V lost 6 bases and J lost 7, with 16 bases in between. CDR3 bases: TGTGCCAGCAGAACAGGGAAAAGACTCAATTCACCCCTCCACTTT. Protein: CASRTGKRLNSPLHF.

The chain combines TRBV6-5 with TRBJ2-7, with D tentatively TRBD2 (7 bases). This CDR3 comprises 13 residues. Germline loops: CDR1 MNHEY, CDR2 SVGAGI. Deletions cut 5 bases from V and 2 bases from J, with 10 bases between. The CDR3 coding sequence is TGTGCCAGCAGTCGGGGGGCTACCTACGAGCAGTACTTC. Protein: CASSRGATYEQYF.

J is TRBJ2-3 and V is TRBV3-1 (or the pseudogene TRBV3-2); the match to TRBD1 covers 7 bases. CDR3 length: 16 residues. The junction had 4 bases not matched to a gene; V was cut back by 0 bases and J by 1 base. The germline gives CDR1 LGHDT, CDR2 YNNKEL (reference sequence). CDR3 loop: CASSQDLTGGTDTQYF. The CDR3 coding sequence is TGTGCCAGCAGCCAAGATCTTACAGGGGGCACAGATACGCAGTATTTT.

This chain links TRBV18 with TRBJ2-1; D is perhaps TRBD2 (5 bases). V shed 0 bases and J shed 1 base, with 13 bases lying between them. The CDR3 length is 17 residues. The germline V gene encodes CDR1 KGHSH and CDR2 LQKENI. The CDR3 is CASSPPLGSGSYNEQFF. The CDR3 DNA follows: TGTGCCAGCTCACCACCTTTGGGGTCGGGGTCCTACAATGAGCAGTTCTTC.

The chain joins TRBV29-1 to TRBJ1-2; D unclear. Trimming removed 6 bases from V and 6 bases from J, with 2 bases in between. The CDR3 is made up of 8 amino acids. CDR1 is SQVTM and CDR2 is ANQGSEA in the germline V gene. The CDR3 DNA sequence: TGCAGCGTCGATGGCTACACCTTC. It codes for CSVDGYTF.